The TCR beta chain described here comes from a study of blood T cell repertoires in COVID-19. Turning to the study itself: COVID-19 samples, acute and convalescent, were from the United States, Italy and Spain. PBMCs, B-cell-depleted T cells, or T cells provided the cDNA or gDNA that made up the material.

Per the original data handling: For nucleated cells, counts were estimated from reference gene primer amplification. The assay was immunoSEQ multiplex PCR, and TCRdb's table has in-frame clones only and misses some. D and trimming come from the DNA, and the V and J calls and clone size come from that table. The data contain 300,000 to 350,000 clones, roughly 90% of them seen just once; the ten biggest clones take up approximately 2%. The length of the CDR3 is 14 residues. J was trimmed by 3 bases and V by 3 bases; bases with no gene match: 4. Germline-derived CDR1 and CDR2 are KGHDR and SFDVKD. The sample was peripheral blood. This receptor was obtained from a man younger than 30 with active or convalescent COVID-19. The gene calls are TRBV24-1 and TRBJ2-7; the match to TRBD1 covers 7 bases. In nucleotides, the CDR3 is TGTGCCACCAGTGATACGGACAGGTTCTACGAGCAGTACTTC. It specifies CATSDTDRFYEQYF.